This T cell receptor (beta chain) was identified during a study of T cells after yellow fever vaccination. CDR3 length: 13 amino acids. Trimming took off 5 bases at V and 12 bases at J, with 20 bases between the two ends. Per the germline V gene, CDR1 is SGHTA and CDR2 is FQGNSA. This clonotype appeared many times. A single record per CDR3 protein comes from TCRdb applying MiXCR to the 5' RACE reads. The top ten clones hold nearly 2.5% of a sample with about 130,000 distinct CDR3 sequences, under 8.5% of them seen once. Sequencing was performed on CD4+ T cells sorted from PBMCs, taken 10 to 11 days after the first yellow fever vaccination. The clonotype originates from a young man who received the YFV17D yellow fever vaccine. The gene calls are TRBV7-2 and TRBJ2-7, with TRBD2 as a possible D gene (6 bases). The DNA of the CDR3 is TGTGCCAGCAGCCTTCGTCGGGGCGGGGCACTGTACGTC. Its translation: CASSLRRGGALYV.